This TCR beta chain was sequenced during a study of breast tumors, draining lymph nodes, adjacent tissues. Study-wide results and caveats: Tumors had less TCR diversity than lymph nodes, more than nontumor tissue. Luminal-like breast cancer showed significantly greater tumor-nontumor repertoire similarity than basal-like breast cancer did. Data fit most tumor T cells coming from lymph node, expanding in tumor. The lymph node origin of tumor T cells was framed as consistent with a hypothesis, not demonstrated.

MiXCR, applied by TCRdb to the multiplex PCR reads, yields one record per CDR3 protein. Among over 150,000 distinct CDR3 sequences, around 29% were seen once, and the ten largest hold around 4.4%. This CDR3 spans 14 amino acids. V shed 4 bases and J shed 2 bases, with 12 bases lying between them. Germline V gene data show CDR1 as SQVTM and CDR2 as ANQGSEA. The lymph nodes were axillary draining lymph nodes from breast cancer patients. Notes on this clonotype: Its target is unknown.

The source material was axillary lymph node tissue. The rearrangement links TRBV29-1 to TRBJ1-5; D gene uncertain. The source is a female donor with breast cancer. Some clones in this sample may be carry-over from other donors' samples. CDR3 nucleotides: TGCAGCGTTGCAGAGGCCGGGTGCAATCAGCCCCAGCATTTT. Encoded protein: CSVAEAGCNQPQHF.